The clone carrying this T cell receptor beta chain was observed a single time. There are 13 residues in the CDR3. Germline-derived CDR1 and CDR2 are SGHDN and FVKESK. V dropped 4 bases and J dropped 7 bases, with 13 bases sitting between them. These data belong to a study of blood T cell repertoires in COVID-19. The overall study: Nucleic acid was either cDNA or gDNA, and it came from T cells, B-cell-depleted T cells, or PBMCs.

TCRdb's copy holds only in-frame clones and misses some; the assay was immunoSEQ multiplex PCR. Of under 300,000 clones detected, approximately 84% appear once; the ten largest clones hold around 15%. The origin of this receptor is a man younger than 30 who had recovered from COVID-19. The chain carries TRBV14 and TRBJ1-1, with D possibly being TRBD1 (6 bases). The specimen sequenced was PBMCs or T cells enriched from blood (not recorded which). The CDR3 here is CASSLSDSLEAFF. CDR3 DNA sequence: TGTGCCAGCAGCCTTTCGGACAGCCTTGAAGCTTTCTTT.